This TCR beta chain was retrieved from a study of shared clonotypes between healthy human individuals. It was across several immunoSEQ plates that each subset's genomic DNA was evenly split. Assay: immunoSEQ multiplex PCR; the TCRdb copy retains only in-frame clones and omits some. This table has some 740,000 clones, 80% to 95% appearing once. The study's findings and limits: Generation probability values for non-shared clonotypes were lower than those for clonotypes shared by all four donors.

Naive CD8 cells were CD45RO-negative, positively selected for CCR7, excluding terminally differentiated effector memory CD45RA+ cells. Note on this clone: Its antigen is unidentified.

Material: naive CD8+ T cells sorted from blood. This sequence was found in a man under 40 in good health.

The CDR3 is CASSGSYLGLAGGPIQYF. The CDR3 bases are TGTGCCAGCAGCGGGAGCTATTTGGGACTAGCGGGAGGGCCCATTCAGTACTTC. The rearrangement links TRBV13 to TRBJ2-4, with 16 bases that match TRBD2. CDR1 and CDR2 from the germline V gene are PRHDT and FYEKMQ (reference sequence). The CDR3 length is 18 residues. V trimming: 5 bases; J trimming: 9 bases; junction bases outside the gene matches: 13. Supplemented by reference TRBV13 and TRBJ2-4, the full variable domain reads AAGVIQSPRHLIKEKRETATLKCYPIPRHDTVYWYQQGPGQDPQFLISFYEKMQSDKGSIPDRFSAQQFSDYHSELNMSSLELGDSALYFCASSGSYLGLAGGPIQYFGAGTRLSVL.